This TCR beta chain was sequenced during a study of shared clonotypes between healthy human individuals. Germline V CDR1 and CDR2: SGHVS, FNYEAQ. The CDR3 has 16 residues. Trimming took 0 bases from V and 0 from J, leaving 11 bases between them. CD45RO negativity and positive selection for CCR7 defined naive CD8 cells, a population that excluded terminally differentiated effector memory CD45RA+ cells. This was a deep-level run. TCRdb keeps only in-frame clones here, not all; method: immunoSEQ multiplex PCR. This sample yields around 1.9 million clones, of which approximately 92% are seen a single time; approximately 1.6% belongs to the top ten.

This clonotype was sampled from a man younger than 35 in good health. Some clones in this sample may be carry-over from other donors' samples. Sequencing used naive CD8+ T cells from PBMCs. The chain joins TRBV7-6 to TRBJ1-1; TRBD1 might be the D (5 bases). CDR3 in amino acids: CASSLAVRGMNTEAFF. The CDR3 coding sequence is TGTGCCAGCAGCTTAGCGGTTCGGGGGATGAACACTGAAGCTTTCTTT. Drawing the rest from reference TRBV7-6 and TRBJ1-1, the complete variable domain is GAGVSQSPRYKVTKRGQDVALRCDPISGHVSLYWYRQALGQGPEFLTYFNYEAQQDKSGLPNDRFSAERPEGSISTLTIQRTEQRDSAMYRCASSLAVRGMNTEAFFGQGTRLTVV.